This TCR beta chain comes out of a study of cytomegalovirus exposure and HLA in healthy donors. Turning to this clone: Its target is unknown.

Study-wide results and limits: Cytomegalovirus association was listed for 150 to 200 TCR beta chains. Within an earlier analysis, most TCR beta V segments proved productive either about 90% or about 30% of the time.

This CDR3 is built from 16 residues. V was shortened by 0 bases and J by 0 bases, with 7 bases between the two germline ends. Germline lookup yields CDR1 SGHRS and CDR2 YFSETQ. PCR employed 60 Vbeta and 13 Jbeta primers. TCRdb's table, derived via immunoSEQ multiplex PCR, lists solely in-frame clones and lacks some. Seen here are over 100,000 clones, 70% observed once, and the top ten hold roughly 9%. The J gene is TRBJ2-6, the V gene TRBV5-1; the D is unclear. The specimen was PBMCs. The receptor was isolated from a young man in good health and CMV-seropositive. CDR3 sequence: CASSLEAGSGANVLTF. For the CDR3, the DNA is TGCGCCAGCAGCTTGGAGGCAGGCTCTGGGGCCAACGTCCTGACTTTC.